The next 28 T cell receptor beta chains were all read from a single sample in a study of shared clonotypes between healthy human individuals. Clones were read by immunoSEQ multiplex PCR, and TCRdb kept only the in-frame ones, dropping some. The sample contains fewer than 2.5 million clones, 80% to 95% of which appear only once. The sequenced sample was naive CD4+ T cells from PBMCs. Subset: CD45RA+ positively selected. These receptors all come from a man aged 18-30 years in good health. Some clones in this sample may be carry-over from other donors' samples.

The chain is built from TRBV5-1 and TRBJ2-2; 12 bases are a match to TRBD2. V dropped 3 bases and J dropped 0; count of bases not matched to a gene: 3. CDR3 length equals 17 residues. Per the germline V gene, CDR1 is SGHRS and CDR2 is YFSETQ. For the CDR3, the DNA is TGCGCCAGCAGCTACGGACTAGCGGGAACGAACACCGGGGAGCTGTTTTTT. This codes for CASSYGLAGTNTGELFF.

The rearrangement joins TRBV9 to TRBJ1-1; D call uncertain. The ends were cut back, 5 bases at V and 3 bases at J, with 11 bases in the middle. The CDR3 length is 13 residues. Germline V gene data show CDR1 as SGDLS and CDR2 as YYNGEE. The chain's CDR3 is CASRLAPDTEAFF. CDR3 bases: TGTGCCAGCAGGTTAGCCCCGGACACTGAAGCTTTCTTT.

V is TRBV5-8 and J is TRBJ1-2, with unresolved D. The CDR3 is 16 residues long. Germline V gene sequence: CDR1 SGHTS, CDR2 YDEGEE. Trimming took off 0 bases at V and 6 bases at J, with 18 bases between the two ends. CDR3 amino acids: CASSLGGERNSDGYTF. The CDR3 bases are TGTGCCAGCAGCTTGGGGGGAGAGCGTAACTCGGATGGCTACACCTTC.

The chain links TRBV20-1 to TRBJ2-1; D ambiguous. The CDR3 covers 10 residues. Trimming took 6 bases from V and 8 from J, leaving 8 bases between them. Germline V gives CDR1 DFQATT, CDR2 SNEGSKA (reference sequence). The chain's CDR3 is CSAALDEQFF. The CDR3 DNA follows: TGCAGTGCCGCCCTGGATGAGCAGTTCTTC.

The genes are TRBV18 and TRBJ2-6, with D hard to call. Germline V gene data show CDR1 as KGHSH and CDR2 as LQKENI. The CDR3 totals 19 residues. Trimming removed 3 bases from V and 0 bases from J, with 18 bases in between. CDR3 DNA sequence: TGTGCCAGCTCACCTTATTTGCCATCGGTGAGCTCTGGGGCCAACGTCCTGACTTTC. As protein: CASSPYLPSVSSGANVLTF.

Worth noting for this clone: The sample contains more than one DNA sequence encoding this CDR3. The gene calls are TRBV6-5 and TRBJ2-2; D might be TRBD2 (5 bases). The CDR3 runs to 13 residues. Trimming took off 6 bases at V and 5 bases at J, with 10 bases between the two ends. CDR1 MNHEY and CDR2 SVGAGI come from the germline V gene. CDR3 amino acids: CASSSRGTGELFF. For the CDR3, the DNA is TGTGCCAGCAGCTCCCGGGGTACCGGGGAGCTGTTTTTT.

This clone was observed once. The rearrangement links TRBV28 to TRBJ2-1; 7 nucleotides align to TRBD1. The CDR3 contains 12 residues. CDR1 is MDHEN and CDR2 is SYDVKM in the germline V gene. The ends lost 6 bases at V and 14 bases at J; junction bases unmatched: 10. CDR3 bases: TGTGCCAGCAGCTACTACCGGGACAGAAAGTTCTTC. It is translated as CASSYYRDRKFF.

Only a few counts were recorded for this clone. The J gene is TRBJ1-1, the V gene TRBV27; the D is unclear. This CDR3 spans 11 amino acids. V was clipped by 8 bases and J by 4 bases, with 8 bases between them. Germline lookup yields CDR1 MNHEY and CDR2 SMNVEV (reference sequence). CDR3 coding DNA: TGTGCCAGCTTTTGGGGCACTGAAGCTTTCTTT. It is translated as CASFWGTEAFF.

The genes are TRBV2 and TRBJ2-6; the D is unclear. V was cut by 2 bases and J by 1 base, with 6 bases left in between. The CDR3 covers 15 residues. The V gene's germline CDR1 is SNHLY and CDR2 FYNNEI. The CDR3 DNA is TGTGCCAGCAGTGAACGATATTCTGGGGCCAACGTCCTGACTTTC. Translation: CASSERYSGANVLTF.

A remark on this clone: Additional DNA sequences in this sample encode the identical CDR3. The V call is TRBV5-1, the J call TRBJ1-3; D unclear. Germline V lookup: CDR1 SGHRS, CDR2 YFSETQ. The CDR3 consists of 14 residues. Between the trimmed V and J ends, which lost 4 bases and 0 bases, there was a span of 8 bases. This CDR3 reads CASSVSLSGNTIYF. The CDR3 nucleotides are TGCGCCAGCAGCGTATCCCTCTCTGGAAACACCATATATTTT.

The CDR3 DNA sequence: TGTGCCAGCAGTGATTGGGTAGGGCATCAGCCCCAGCATTTT. Translated, it gives CASSDWVGHQPQHF. V and J are TRBV2 and TRBJ1-5; D is ambiguous. Germline V gives CDR1 SNHLY, CDR2 FYNNEI. The length of the CDR3 is 14 residues. With 3 bases removed from V and 5 bases from J, the gap between germline ends came to 11 bases. Full variable domain (remainder filled in from reference TRBV2 and TRBJ1-5): EPEVTQTPSHQVTQMGQEVILRCVPISNHLYFYWYRQILGQKVEFLVSFYNNEISEKSEIFDDQFSVERPDGSNFTLKIRSTKLEDSAMYFCASSDWVGHQPQHFGDGTRLSIL.

Turning to this clone: Other DNA sequences in this specimen translate into the identical CDR3. The chain couples TRBV28 to TRBJ1-5, with D hard to call. Trimming took 6 bases from V and 0 from J, leaving 3 bases between them. The CDR3 sequence is 12 residues long. Germline lookup yields CDR1 MDHEN and CDR2 SYDVKM. CDR3 amino acids: CASRYSNQPQHF. The CDR3 nucleotides are TGTGCCAGCAGATATAGCAATCAGCCCCAGCATTTT.

As to this clone: Other DNA variants within this sample encode the same CDR3. The rearrangement uses TRBV5-1 and TRBJ2-7, with 7 bases that match TRBD1. After removal of 4 bases from V and 5 bases from J, the junction contained 3 bases not matched to a gene. The CDR3 totals 12 residues. Germline values: CDR1 SGHRS, CDR2 YFSETQ. CDR3 protein: CASSLTGDEQYF. In DNA form, the CDR3 reads TGCGCCAGCAGCCTTACAGGGGACGAGCAGTACTTC.

V usage is TRBV30 and J usage is TRBJ2-7; TRBD1 or TRBD2 may be the D gene (6 bases each). CDR3 length: 14 residues. Per the germline V gene, CDR1 is GTSNPN and CDR2 is SVGIG (reference sequence). Trimming shortened V by 0 bases and J by 5 bases, and 14 bases separated the two germline ends. CDR3 in DNA: TGTGCCTGGAGTGTTCGGGGGCGAGTCCACGAGCAGTACTTC. Amino acids: CAWSVRGRVHEQYF.

This clone was recorded a few times. This chain joins TRBV29-1 and TRBJ1-1; D not resolved. Trimming pared 2 bases from V and 10 bases from J, leaving 11 bases between. Germline lookup yields CDR1 SQVTM and CDR2 ANQGSEA. CDR3 length equals 11 residues. In nucleotides, the CDR3 is TGCAGCGTTGAAATGCGGGCGGGAGCTTTCTTT. Translating gives CSVEMRAGAFF. Combining the CDR3 with reference TRBV29-1 and TRBJ1-1 gives the whole variable domain SAVISQKPSRDICQRGTSLTIQCQVDSQVTMMFWYRQQPGQSLTLIATANQGSEATYESGFVIDKFPISRPNLTFSTLTVSNMSPEDSSIYLCSVEMRAGAFFGQGTRLTVV.

This clone has just one count. V and J are TRBV14 and TRBJ2-1, with TRBD2 matching over 10 bases. The CDR3 length is 16 residues. The junction had 3 bases not matched to a gene; V was cut back by 1 base and J by 3 bases. Germline lookup yields CDR1 SGHDN and CDR2 FVKESK. DNA for the CDR3: TGTGCCAGCAGCCAAGTAGCGGGAGGTTACTACAATGAGCAGTTCTTC. Its translation: CASSQVAGGYYNEQFF.

This clone came up once. The chain combines TRBV5-1 with TRBJ1-4; D uncertain. The CDR3 length is 14 residues. Trimming removed 0 bases at V and 6 bases at J, with 9 bases between. Germline assignment: CDR1 SGHRS and CDR2 YFSETQ. CDR3 sequence reads: CASSLEAGDEKLFF. CDR3 coding DNA: TGCGCCAGCAGCTTGGAGGCAGGAGATGAAAAACTGTTTTTT.

This clone was recorded a few times. The same CDR3 also results from other DNA sequences found in this sample. V is TRBV9 and J is TRBJ2-1, with unresolved D. Trimming stripped 0 bases from V and 3 bases from J, with 4 bases between. Germline lookup yields CDR1 SGDLS and CDR2 YYNGEE. CDR3 length equals 13 residues. CDR3 sequence: CASSVGNYNEQFF. CDR3 sequence (DNA): TGTGCCAGCAGCGTAGGTAACTACAATGAGCAGTTCTTC. Supplemented by reference TRBV9 and TRBJ2-1, the full variable domain reads DSGVTQTPKHLITATGQRVTLRCSPRSGDLSVYWYQQSLDQGLQFLIQYYNGEERAKGNILERFSAQQFPDLHSELNLSSLELGDSALYFCASSVGNYNEQFFGPGTRLTVL.

V and J are TRBV5-1 and TRBJ2-7; D unresolved. The CDR3 has 13 residues. From germline, CDR1 is SGHRS and CDR2 YFSETQ. V lost 0 bases to trimming and J lost 4 bases, with 8 bases between them. CDR3 sequence reads: CASSLGLMYEQYF. CDR3 DNA: TGCGCCAGCAGCTTGGGGTTAATGTACGAGCAGTACTTC.

The rearrangement joins TRBV7-2 to TRBJ2-1; either TRBD1 or TRBD2 may fit D (5 bases each). The CDR3 has 16 amino acids. Trimming took off 5 bases at V and 6 bases at J, with 20 bases between the two ends. Germline assignment: CDR1 SGHTA and CDR2 FQGNSA. The CDR3 protein is CASSPQRLGVGNEQFF. The CDR3 bases are TGTGCCAGCAGCCCCCAGCGGTTAGGGGTGGGCAATGAGCAGTTCTTC.

Only one count was recorded for this clone. The chain has TRBV6-6 and TRBJ2-7, with 8 bases identical to TRBD2. Germline V gene sequence: CDR1 MNHNY, CDR2 SVGAGI (reference sequence). The V and J ends lost 5 bases and 6 bases, in that order; junction bases with no gene match: 9. The CDR3 is 14 residues long. DNA of the CDR3: TGTGCCAGCAGTGCCCGGACTAGCTTCTCCGAGCAGTACTTC. Protein sequence: CASSARTSFSEQYF.

The V call is TRBV6-6, the J call TRBJ1-1, with D unclear. The CDR3 length is 14 residues. The V gene lost 4 bases and the J gene lost 6 bases, with 15 bases spanning the gap. Germline V gives CDR1 MNHNY, CDR2 SVGAGI (reference sequence). The CDR3 DNA reads as TGTGCCAGCAGTTTACCTCATGTTCCTCCTGAAGCTTTCTTT. It is translated as CASSLPHVPPEAFF.

This sequence joins TRBV5-6 and TRBJ2-1; 9 nucleotides line up with TRBD2. The CDR3 sequence is 16 residues long. J was trimmed by 2 bases and V by 4 bases; bases with no gene match: 7. The germline CDR1 and CDR2 sequences are SGHDT and YYEEEE. CDR3 sequence (DNA): TGTGCCAGCAGCCTCCTAGCGGGGATTACCTACAATGAGCAGTTCTTC. It translates to CASSLLAGITYNEQFF.

On this clone itself: Other DNA sequences in the sample encode the same CDR3. The gene calls are TRBV6-6 and TRBJ2-7; D unclear. CDR1 is MNHNY, CDR2 SVGAGI, per germline (reference sequence). V lost 2 bases and J 4 bases, leaving 6 bases between the germline ends. CDR3 size: 12 residues. The CDR3 loop reads CASSYGRYEQYF. DNA of the CDR3: TGTGCCAGCAGTTACGGGCGGTACGAGCAGTACTTC.

The genes are TRBV9 and TRBJ2-1; maybe TRBD2 (5 bases). The germline V gene has CDR1 SGDLS and CDR2 YYNGEE. V dropped 3 bases and J dropped 6 bases, with 10 bases sitting between them. The CDR3 loop spans 13 amino acids. Here the CDR3 reads CASSGYSGNEQFF. The CDR3 bases are TGTGCCAGCAGCGGATACAGCGGCAATGAGCAGTTCTTC.

The V call is TRBV7-2, the J call TRBJ2-7; perhaps TRBD1 as D (7 bases). The V gene's germline CDR1 is SGHTA and CDR2 FQGNSA. This CDR3 is built from 15 residues. V lost 3 bases to trimming and J lost 5 bases, with 17 bases between them. Here the CDR3 DNA reads TGTGCCAGCAGCTTGCAGGGGGGAACTCCTAACGAGCAGTACTTC. Translation: CASSLQGGTPNEQYF.

The chain is built from TRBV30 and TRBJ1-2, with D possibly TRBD1 on 5 matching bases. The CDR3 runs 13 residues. Per the germline V gene, CDR1 is GTSNPN and CDR2 is SVGIG (reference sequence). Trimming pared 1 base from V and 4 bases from J, leaving 10 bases between. CDR3 amino acids: CAWSGGVTYGYTF. In DNA, the CDR3 is TGTGCCTGGAGTGGGGGGGTTACCTATGGCTACACCTTC.

V is TRBV2 and J is TRBJ1-4; tentatively, D is TRBD1 (6 bases). V lost 6 bases and J 8 bases, leaving 25 bases between the germline ends. The CDR3 runs to 17 residues. Germline lookup yields CDR1 SNHLY and CDR2 FYNNEI. The CDR3 DNA reads as TGTGCCAGCAGACAGGGCTTTGCTGGAGGATTGGGGGAAAAACTGTTTTTT. This gives the protein CASRQGFAGGLGEKLFF.